Below are 23 T cell receptor beta chains sequenced from a single sample in a study of blood T cell repertoires in COVID-19. Produced via immunoSEQ multiplex PCR; TCRdb's table is partial and in-frame only. The table includes 250,000 to 350,000 clones, approximately 88% detected once. Sequencing was done on a sample of PBMCs or T cells enriched from blood (not recorded which). Receptors were obtained from a woman aged 18-35 years who had recovered from COVID-19.

In its sample, this clone was seen once. The J gene is TRBJ1-2, the V gene TRBV5-1, with 8 bases identical to TRBD1. The germline gives CDR1 SGHRS, CDR2 YFSETQ. J gave up 6 bases and V 0 bases, and 16 bases lay outside the gene matches. The CDR3 is 18 residues long. This chain's CDR3 is CASSLDAKGQAQVDGYTF. In DNA form, the CDR3 reads TGCGCCAGCAGCTTGGACGCGAAGGGACAGGCGCAGGTGGATGGCTACACCTTC.

This rearrangement joins TRBV5-1 to TRBJ2-2, with a weak D call TRBD1 (5 bases). This CDR3 has 13 amino acids. Trimming removed 0 bases at V and 7 bases at J, with 7 bases between. Germline V gene lookup returns CDR1 SGHRS and CDR2 YFSETQ. The CDR3 DNA sequence: TGCGCCAGCAGCTTGGGACAGAACGGGGAGCTGTTTTTT. Residues: CASSLGQNGELFF.

This chain uses TRBV28 with TRBJ1-5; D gene ambiguous. Trimming pared 6 bases from V and 0 bases from J, leaving 9 bases between. This CDR3 contains 14 residues. The V gene's germline CDR1 is MDHEN and CDR2 SYDVKM. The CDR3, as DNA: TGTGCCAGCAGCGCACAGATTAGCAATCAGCCCCAGCATTTT. Translated, it gives CASSAQISNQPQHF. The full variable domain, in which reference TRBV28 and TRBJ1-5 provide the parts outside the CDR3, is DVKVTQSSRYLVKRTGEKVFLECVQDMDHENMFWYRQDPGLGLRLIYFSYDVKMKEKGDIPEGYSVSREKKERFSLILESASTNQTSMYLCASSAQISNQPQHFGDGTRLSIL.

The chain joins TRBV19 to TRBJ2-2; D perhaps matches TRBD1 (5 bases). This CDR3 has 12 residues. Germline CDR1 and CDR2: LNHDA and SQIVND (reference sequence). Between the trimmed V and J ends, which lost 8 bases and 4 bases, there was a span of 8 bases. Here the CDR3 DNA reads TGTGCCAGTCGAGACAGCACCGGGGAGCTGTTTTTT. Translation gives CASRDSTGELFF.

The chain uses TRBV19 and TRBJ1-5; D call uncertain. The V end was cut by 5 bases, the J end by 1 base, with 3 bases between. Germline V gene lookup returns CDR1 LNHDA and CDR2 SQIVND (reference sequence). This CDR3 spans 12 amino acids. CDR3 sequence (DNA): TGTGCCAGTAGTGGCAGCAATCAGCCCCAGCATTTT. Translating it yields CASSGSNQPQHF.

This chain uses TRBV3-1 (or the pseudogene TRBV3-2) with TRBJ2-1, with D tentatively TRBD2 (5 bases). From germline, CDR1 is LGHDT and CDR2 YNNKEL (reference sequence). The length of the CDR3 is 15 residues. V was trimmed by 0 bases and J by 9 bases, leaving 15 bases between them. CDR3 protein: CASSQDVGVLVEQFF. DNA of the CDR3: TGTGCCAGCAGCCAAGACGTCGGGGTCTTGGTTGAGCAGTTCTTC.

The CDR3 sequence: CASSPAYRRRGYNEQFF. The DNA of the CDR3 is TGTGCCAGCTCACCAGCCTACCGACGACGGGGGTACAATGAGCAGTTCTTC. This rearrangement joins TRBV18 to TRBJ2-1, with D possibly matching TRBD2 (6 bases). The V gene lost 2 bases and the J gene lost 4 bases, with 18 bases spanning the gap. Germline loops: CDR1 KGHSH, CDR2 LQKENI. This CDR3 is built from 17 residues.

The chain has TRBV2 and TRBJ1-1; TRBD1 matches 12 bases. Germline V gene data show CDR1 as SNHLY and CDR2 as FYNNEI. There are 16 residues in the CDR3. V shed 3 bases, J shed 5 bases, and the junction held 7 bases outside the gene matches. In DNA, the CDR3 is TGTGCCAGCAGTGATTGGGGACAGGGGGCCGGAACTGAAGCTTTCTTT. This codes for CASSDWGQGAGTEAFF.

V is TRBV6-1 and J is TRBJ2-7; the match to TRBD1 covers 7 bases. The CDR3 sequence is 18 residues long. Trimming at V came to 2 bases and at J to 1 base, leaving 14 bases not matched to a gene. Germline V gene data show CDR1 as MNHNS and CDR2 as SASEGT. Here the CDR3 DNA reads TGTGCCAGCAGTGAACGGCAGTCACAGGGGCCGAATTCCTACGAGCAGTACTTC. Amino acids: CASSERQSQGPNSYEQYF.

The chain links TRBV7-9 to TRBJ2-3; 9 bases are shared with TRBD2. The CDR3 has 15 residues. Trimming cost V 5 bases and J 1 base; bases outside gene matches: 4. Germline CDR1 reads SEHNR; CDR2 reads FQNEAQ (reference sequence). CDR3: CASSPLAGGTDTQYF. CDR3 DNA: TGTGCCAGCAGCCCGTTAGCGGGAGGCACAGATACGCAGTATTTT.

V gene TRBV14 combines with J gene TRBJ2-2; tentatively, D is TRBD1 (6 bases). The CDR3 length is 14 residues. Germline-derived CDR1 and CDR2 are SGHDN and FVKESK. V shed 0 bases and J shed 8 bases, with 10 bases lying between them. The CDR3 loop reads CASSQDTGLGELFF. CDR3 nucleotide sequence: TGTGCCAGCAGCCAAGATACAGGGTTGGGGGAGCTGTTTTTT.

This clone was detected once. The chain couples TRBV20-1 to TRBJ2-2, with a tentative D call TRBD1 (6 bases). The CDR3 sequence is 15 residues long. Trimming removed 3 bases from V and 0 bases from J, with 11 bases in between. Germline CDR1 reads DFQATT; CDR2 reads SNEGSKA (reference sequence). The CDR3 bases are TGCAGTGCTAGTGTCTGGGGGCCGAACACCGGGGAGCTGTTTTTT. Protein: CSASVWGPNTGELFF.

The V and J genes are TRBV5-8 and TRBJ2-5, with D tentatively TRBD2 (6 bases). The ends were cut back, 4 bases at V and 4 bases at J, with 14 bases in the middle. CDR3 size: 14 residues. Germline CDR1 and CDR2: SGHTS and YDEGEE. The CDR3 nucleotides are TGTGCCAGCAGCCCGGGACCCGGGAGAGAGACCCAGTACTTC. Translating gives CASSPGPGRETQYF.

The chain carries TRBV7-8 and TRBJ2-3; 9 positions agree with TRBD2. After removal of 1 base from V and 5 bases from J, the junction contained 4 bases not matched to a gene. Germline V gives CDR1 SGHVS, CDR2 FQNEAQ. This CDR3 is 15 amino acids long. The CDR3 region is CASSLDPSGVDTQYF. The DNA of the CDR3 is TGTGCCAGCAGCTTAGATCCTAGCGGGGTAGATACGCAGTATTTT.

This rearrangement joins TRBV5-1 to TRBJ2-7, with D uncertain. The CDR3 runs to 15 residues. CDR1 SGHRS and CDR2 YFSETQ come from the germline V gene. V was clipped by 1 base and J by 0 bases, with 11 bases between them. The CDR3 nucleotides read TGCGCCAGCAGCTTGTCCGCGGTGAGCTCCTACGAGCAGTACTTC. It translates to CASSLSAVSSYEQYF.

V gene TRBV6-5 combines with J gene TRBJ1-2; TRBD1 matches at 9 bases. The CDR3 runs 15 residues. V shed 6 bases and J 5 bases; nucleotides not matched to a gene: 10. From germline, CDR1 is MNHEY and CDR2 SVGAGI. CDR3 region: CASRATGGAGYGYTF. The CDR3 nucleotides read TGTGCCAGCAGAGCAACAGGGGGCGCAGGGTATGGCTACACCTTC.

V gene TRBV18 combines with J gene TRBJ2-6, with D uncertain. Between the trimmed V and J ends, which lost 2 bases and 0 bases, there was a span of 17 bases. Germline V gene data show CDR1 as KGHSH and CDR2 as LQKENI. The CDR3 extends over 19 amino acids. The CDR3 DNA reads as TGTGCCAGCTCACCATTACCAGGTCCTGGGCTCTCTGGGGCCAACGTCCTGACTTTC. Translated, it gives CASSPLPGPGLSGANVLTF.

The chain uses TRBV4-2 and TRBJ2-7; 9 bases fit TRBD2. Germline loops: CDR1 LGHNA, CDR2 YNFKEQ. This CDR3 comprises 16 residues. V shed 1 base, J shed 4 bases, and the junction held 8 bases outside the gene matches. DNA of the CDR3: TGTGCCAGCAGCCAAGCCACCGCTAGCGGGATTTACGAGCAGTACTTC. It specifies CASSQATASGIYEQYF.

The V call is TRBV9, the J call TRBJ2-6; no firm D call. The V end was cut by 0 bases, the J end by 1 base, with 8 bases between. The length of the CDR3 is 16 residues. The V gene's germline CDR1 is SGDLS and CDR2 YYNGEE. This CDR3 reads CASSVEPTSGANVLTF. The CDR3 DNA sequence: TGTGCCAGCAGCGTAGAACCGACATCTGGGGCCAACGTCCTGACTTTC.

V is TRBV5-6 and J is TRBJ2-7; 11 nucleotides agree with TRBD1. This CDR3 is 14 amino acids long. V gave up 2 bases and J gave up 7 bases; unmatched junction bases: 5. Germline CDR1 is SGHDT and CDR2 is YYEEEE. CDR3 DNA: TGTGCCAGCAGCTTCGGACAGGGGGCATGGGAGCAGTACTTC. Translating gives CASSFGQGAWEQYF.

This sequence joins TRBV2 and TRBJ1-3; 8 nucleotides match TRBD1. This CDR3 is built from 14 residues. The germline CDR1 and CDR2 sequences are SNHLY and FYNNEI. Trimming removed 10 bases from V and 0 bases from J; junction bases left unmatched: 5. CDR3 DNA: TGTGCCACCCAAGGACAGGGCTCTGGAAACACCATATATTTT. Its protein is CATQGQGSGNTIYF.

The rearrangement joins TRBV7-3 to TRBJ1-1, with 8 bases aligning to TRBD1. The CDR3 extends over 15 amino acids. Germline CDR1 and CDR2: SGHTA and FQGTGA. The V gene end was trimmed by 6 bases and the J gene end by 5 bases; junction bases not matched to a gene: 11. CDR3 coding DNA: TGTGCCAGCAGACTTGGGCCGGGACAGGATACTGAAGCTTTCTTT. This sequence encodes CASRLGPGQDTEAFF.

The V gene is TRBV20-1, the J gene TRBJ1-5; the D gene is possibly TRBD1 (5 bases). CDR3 length: 13 amino acids. Trimming cost V 3 bases and J 5 bases, with 11 bases left between them. The germline CDR1 and CDR2 sequences are DFQATT and SNEGSKA (reference sequence). The CDR3 protein is CSASKGRDQPQHF. CDR3 coding DNA: TGCAGTGCTAGTAAGGGGAGGGATCAGCCCCAGCATTTT.